The clone carrying this TCR beta chain was observed once. Some clones are missing from TCRdb's copy, which holds only in-frame ones; the method was immunoSEQ multiplex PCR. Among tens of thousands of clones listed, around 83% were seen once. This CDR3 has 15 amino acids. CDR1 is SGDLS and CDR2 is YYNGEE in the germline V gene. Trimming shortened V by 4 bases and J by 6 bases, and 17 bases separated the two germline ends. This record belongs to a study of OX40 agonist ivuxolimab in advanced cancers. Study details: Patients enrolled in dose escalation were diagnosed with hepatocellular carcinoma, melanoma, renal cell or head and neck cancer.

Here the sequenced sample was CD4+ or CD8+ T cells sorted from blood, taken in a trial of the OX40 agonist ivuxolimab. This TCR was sampled from an adult with an advanced solid tumor such as melanoma, head and neck, liver or kidney cancer. V usage is TRBV9 and J usage is TRBJ2-1; D is unresolved. The CDR3, as DNA: TGTGCCAGCAGCCCCCGAAGGCCCTCGGGCAATGAGCAGTTCTTC. Protein sequence: CASSPRRPSGNEQFF.